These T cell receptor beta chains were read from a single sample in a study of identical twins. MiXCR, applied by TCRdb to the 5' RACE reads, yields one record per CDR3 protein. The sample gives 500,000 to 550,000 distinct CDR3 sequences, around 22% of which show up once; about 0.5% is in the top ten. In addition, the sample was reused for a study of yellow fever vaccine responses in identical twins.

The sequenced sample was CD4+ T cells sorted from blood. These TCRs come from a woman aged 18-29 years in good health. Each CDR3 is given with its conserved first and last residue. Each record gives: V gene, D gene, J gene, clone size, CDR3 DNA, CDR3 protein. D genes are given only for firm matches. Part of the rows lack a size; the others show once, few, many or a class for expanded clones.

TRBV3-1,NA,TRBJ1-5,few,TGTGCCAGCAGCCCCACCAGTGATCAGCCCCAGCATTTT,CASSPTSDQPQHF
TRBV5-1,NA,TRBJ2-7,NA,TGCGCCAGCAGCCCCCGTGGTAGCGGATCCTACGAGCAGTACTTC,CASSPRGSGSYEQYF
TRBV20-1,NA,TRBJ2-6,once,TGCAGTGCTAGAGATCAAGGGGCCAACGTCCTGACTTTC,CSARDQGANVLTF
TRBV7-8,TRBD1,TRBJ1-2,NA,TGTGCCAGCAGCTTAGCGGCTCAGGGGGCCGGTTATGGCTACACCTTC,CASSLAAQGAGYGYTF
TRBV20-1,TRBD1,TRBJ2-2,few,TGCAGTGCTAGCGGGACAGGGAACACCGGGGAGCTGTTTTTT,CSASGTGNTGELFF
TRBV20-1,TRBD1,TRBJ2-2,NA,TGCAGTGCTAGACGGGACAGCACGAACACCGGGGAGCTGTTTTTT,CSARRDSTNTGELFF
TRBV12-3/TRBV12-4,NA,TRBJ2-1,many,TGTGCCAGCAGTTTTAGCGGCGCCTATTACAATGAGCAGTTCTTC,CASSFSGAYYNEQFF
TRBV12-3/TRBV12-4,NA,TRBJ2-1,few,TGTGCCAGCAGTTTATACGGCCTTCGGACGAATGAGCAGTTCTTC,CASSLYGLRTNEQFF
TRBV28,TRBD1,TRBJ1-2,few,TGTGCCAGCAGTTTGGGGGACAGGGGGCGCCGGGGCTACACCTTC,CASSLGDRGRRGYTF
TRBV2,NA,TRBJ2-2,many,TGTGCCAGCAGTGAAACCGGGGCCAACACCGGGGAGCTGTTTTTT,CASSETGANTGELFF
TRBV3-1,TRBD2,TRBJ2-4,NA,TGTGCCACCTGCCTCTATCGGAATAGCGGGACGGGGAACATTCAGTACTTC,CATCLYRNSGTGNIQYF
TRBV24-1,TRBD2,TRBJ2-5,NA,TGTGCCACCAGTGATAGTAGCGGGAGTATTCGAGAGACCCAGTACTTC,CATSDSSGSIRETQYF
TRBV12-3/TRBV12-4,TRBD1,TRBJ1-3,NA,TGTGCCAGCAGTTTGGGGCAGGGGGCCGGAAACACCATATATTTT,CASSLGQGAGNTIYF
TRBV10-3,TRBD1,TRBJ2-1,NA,TGTGCCATCAGTGGGGGACAGGGAGGCTACAATGAGCAGTTCTTC,CAISGGQGGYNEQFF
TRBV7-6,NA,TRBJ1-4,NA,TGTGCCAGCAGACCCCGGGCAACCGAAAAACTGTTTTTT,CASRPRATEKLFF
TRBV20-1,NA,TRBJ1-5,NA,TGCAGTGTTTCCACTAGCAATCAGCCCCAGCATTTT,CSVSTSNQPQHF
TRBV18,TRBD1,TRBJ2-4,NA,TGTGCCAGCTCACCGGGGACAGGGGCGGCCGCCAAAAACATTCAGTACTTC,CASSPGTGAAAKNIQYF
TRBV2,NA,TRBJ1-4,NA,TGTGCCAGCAGTGAAGCCAGGGCTGAAAAACTGTTTTTT,CASSEARAEKLFF
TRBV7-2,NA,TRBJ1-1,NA,TGTGCCAGCAGCTTAAGGGGGGGTCGGGCTTTCTTT,CASSLRGGRAFF
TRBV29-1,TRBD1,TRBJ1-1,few,TGCAGCGACGGACAGGGGAACACTGAAGCTTTCTTT,CSDGQGNTEAFF
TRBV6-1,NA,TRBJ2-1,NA,TGTGCCAGCACTCGCCAGAGTAGCTCCTACAATGAGCAGTTCTTC,CASTRQSSSYNEQFF
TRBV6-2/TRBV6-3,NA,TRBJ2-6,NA,TGTGCCAGCAGGAACAGGGACTCTGGGGCCAACGTCCTGACTTTC,CASRNRDSGANVLTF
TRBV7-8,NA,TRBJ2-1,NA,TGTGCCAGCACCCAATACGGGGCCAACTTCGGGGAGCAGTTCTTC,CASTQYGANFGEQFF
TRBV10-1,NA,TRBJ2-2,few,TGCGCCAGCAGTGAGTTTCGAACCGGGGAGCTGTTTTTT,CASSEFRTGELFF
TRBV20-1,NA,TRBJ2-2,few,TGCAGTGGTCGGTCTAGTCCCGGGGAGCTGTTTTTT,CSGRSSPGELFF
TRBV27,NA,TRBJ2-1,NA,TGTGCCAGAACGTGGGCCAGAAATGACAATGAGCAGTTCTTC,CARTWARNDNEQFF
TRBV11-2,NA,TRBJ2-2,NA,TGTGCCAGCAGCTTACAGCTGGGGGACACCGGGGAGCTGTTTTTT,CASSLQLGDTGELFF
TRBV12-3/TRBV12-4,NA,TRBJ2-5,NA,TGTGCCAGCAGTCCTAGACACAATTTCCAAGAGACCCAGTACTTC,CASSPRHNFQETQYF
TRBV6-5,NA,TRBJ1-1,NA,TGTGCCAGCAGTTACGACAGGAGTAGGAACACTGAAGCTTTCTTT,CASSYDRSRNTEAFF
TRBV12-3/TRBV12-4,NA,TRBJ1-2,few,TGTGCCAGCAGTTTAGCTGCAGGCTATGGCTACACCTTC,CASSLAAGYGYTF
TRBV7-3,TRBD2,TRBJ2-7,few,TGTGCCAGCAGCCCGTTTAGCGGGATGGGTGCCCACGAGCAGTACTTC,CASSPFSGMGAHEQYF
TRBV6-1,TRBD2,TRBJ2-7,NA,TGTGCCAGCAGTGAAGGGACTAGCGGGAGAGGGAACGAGCAGTACTTC,CASSEGTSGRGNEQYF
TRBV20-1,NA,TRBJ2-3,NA,TGCAGTGCTAGATTCTCTAGCACAGATACGCAGTATTTT,CSARFSSTDTQYF
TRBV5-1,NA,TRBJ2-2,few,TGCGCCAGCAGCTTGATCGGGGGTTTGATATCTCCCGGGGAGCTGTTTTTT,CASSLIGGLISPGELFF
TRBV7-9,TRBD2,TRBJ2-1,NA,TGTGCCAGCATCGAAGCGGGATTCTACAATGAGCAGTTCTTC,CASIEAGFYNEQFF
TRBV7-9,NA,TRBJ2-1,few,TGTGCCAGCAGCCCCTACAGGGGGAGGGCCCTCTCTGAGCAGTTCTTC,CASSPYRGRALSEQFF
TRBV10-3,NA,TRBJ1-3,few,TGTGCCATCATGGCTACAGGAAACACCATATATTTT,CAIMATGNTIYF
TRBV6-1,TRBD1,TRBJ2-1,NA,TGTGCCAGCAGTGGCCCAAGGGGGGACAGGGTTTTGAATGAGCAGTTCTTC,CASSGPRGDRVLNEQFF
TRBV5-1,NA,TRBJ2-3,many,TGCGCCAGCAGCTCCAGGGGAGGTGGAGATACGCAGTATTTT,CASSSRGGGDTQYF
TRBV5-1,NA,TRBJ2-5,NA,TGCGCCAGCAGCTGGAGCGGCGGGGAGATCCAAGAGACCCAGTACTTC,CASSWSGGEIQETQYF
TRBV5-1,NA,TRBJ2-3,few,TGCGCCAGCAGCTTGGAACTAGGTGGTGGCACAGATACGCAGTATTTT,CASSLELGGGTDTQYF